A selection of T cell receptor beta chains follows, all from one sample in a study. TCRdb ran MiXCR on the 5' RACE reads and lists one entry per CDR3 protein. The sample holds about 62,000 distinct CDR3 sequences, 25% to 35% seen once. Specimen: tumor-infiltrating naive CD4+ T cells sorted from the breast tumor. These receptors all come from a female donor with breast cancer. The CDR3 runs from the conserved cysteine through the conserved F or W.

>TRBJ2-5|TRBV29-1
CSVVVVLGRETQYF
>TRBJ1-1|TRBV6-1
CASGRGETEAFF
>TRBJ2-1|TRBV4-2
CASSQGAGVLNEQFF
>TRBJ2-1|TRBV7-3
CASSLSQGRLGEQFF
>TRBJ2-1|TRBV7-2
CASSQWTSGSAEQFF
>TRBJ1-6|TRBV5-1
CASRWGDNSPLHF
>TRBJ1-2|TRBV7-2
CASSSPGQGSYTF
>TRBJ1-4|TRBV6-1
CASRPNDRGELFF
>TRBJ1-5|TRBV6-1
CASSGHYSNQPQHF
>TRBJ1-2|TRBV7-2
CASSPGRTNYGYTF
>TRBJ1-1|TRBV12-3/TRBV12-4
CASSLNRDTEAFF
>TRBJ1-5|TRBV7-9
CASSPGRSNQPQHF
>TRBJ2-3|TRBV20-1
CSAARLASTDTQYF
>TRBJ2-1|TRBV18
CASSPNTRTYNEQFF
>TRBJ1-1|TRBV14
CASSQGYYTEAFF
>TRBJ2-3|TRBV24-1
CATSDRGGISTDTQYF
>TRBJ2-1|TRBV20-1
CSASRGGREQFF
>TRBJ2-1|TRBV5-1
CASNKDRGNEQFF
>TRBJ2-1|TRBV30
CAWSVRQAGGPGYNEQFF
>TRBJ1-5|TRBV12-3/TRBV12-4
CASSSGPYYQPQHF
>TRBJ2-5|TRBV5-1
CASSPGTTRETQYF
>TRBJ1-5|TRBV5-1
CASSFSLNQPQHF
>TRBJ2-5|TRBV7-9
CASSSRDREQETQYF
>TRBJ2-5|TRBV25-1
CASNETQIQETQYF
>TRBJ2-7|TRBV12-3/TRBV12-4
CASSSNRAYEQYF
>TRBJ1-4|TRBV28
CASSFFFGENEKLFF
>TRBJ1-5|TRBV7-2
CASSSDTLQPQHF
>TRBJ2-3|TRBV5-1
CASSTGQTSTDTQYF
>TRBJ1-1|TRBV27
CASSLLGRTAEAFF
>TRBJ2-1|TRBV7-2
CASSLAAGQGSNEQFF
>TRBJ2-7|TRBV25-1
CASSESGRETYEQYF
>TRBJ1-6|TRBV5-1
CASSLTGKGTANSPLHF
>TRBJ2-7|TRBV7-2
CASREGQGGSYEQYF
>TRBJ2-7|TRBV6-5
CASSSDRVYEQYF
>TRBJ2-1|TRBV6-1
CASSEGGPGFF